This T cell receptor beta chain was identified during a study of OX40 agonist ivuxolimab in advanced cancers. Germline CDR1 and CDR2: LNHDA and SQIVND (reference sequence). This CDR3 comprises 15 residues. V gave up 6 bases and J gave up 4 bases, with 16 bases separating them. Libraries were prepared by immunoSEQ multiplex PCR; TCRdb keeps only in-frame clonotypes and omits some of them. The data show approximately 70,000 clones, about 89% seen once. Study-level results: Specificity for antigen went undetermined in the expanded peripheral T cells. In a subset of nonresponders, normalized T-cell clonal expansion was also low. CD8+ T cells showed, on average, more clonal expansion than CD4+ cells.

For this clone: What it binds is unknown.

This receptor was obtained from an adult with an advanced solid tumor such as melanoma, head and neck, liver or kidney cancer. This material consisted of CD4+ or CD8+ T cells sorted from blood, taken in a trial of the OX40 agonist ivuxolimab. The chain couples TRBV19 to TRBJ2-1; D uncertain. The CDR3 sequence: CASRDSGGLYNEQFF. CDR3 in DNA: TGTGCCAGTAGAGACTCTGGCGGTTTATACAATGAGCAGTTCTTC.